The entry below gives a single T cell receptor (beta chain) sequence along with its context. Its antigen is not identified. The data stem from a study of graft-versus-host responses after intestinal transplantation. For the study at large: The whole recipient group had anti-thymocyte globulin induction followed by tacrolimus and steroids for about three years.

Broader study findings: Recipient marrow contained GvH clones, some of which appeared first in ileum or blood. Early HvG declines after transplant were associated with peak circulating GvH clone levels.

The CDR3 spans 17 residues. With 4 bases clipped from V and 1 base from J, the junction kept 12 bases outside the gene matches. Profiling relied on immunoSEQ multiplex PCR, and the TCRdb table lists in-frame clones only, not all of them. The data contain about 99,000 clones, 92% of them singletons. Sequenced here: unstimulated CD8+ T cells sorted from spleen or lymph node cells, sampled before transplant. This TCR came from a human donor who was the organ donor for an intestinal transplant. The V and J genes are TRBV5-3 and TRBJ1-1, with 8 bases identical to TRBD1. TRBV5-3 is labeled an ORF, and its function is uncertain. CDR3 loop: CARSKGQGHPSNTEAFF. The CDR3 DNA sequence: TGTGCCAGAAGCAAAGGACAGGGCCATCCATCGAACACTGAAGCTTTCTTT.